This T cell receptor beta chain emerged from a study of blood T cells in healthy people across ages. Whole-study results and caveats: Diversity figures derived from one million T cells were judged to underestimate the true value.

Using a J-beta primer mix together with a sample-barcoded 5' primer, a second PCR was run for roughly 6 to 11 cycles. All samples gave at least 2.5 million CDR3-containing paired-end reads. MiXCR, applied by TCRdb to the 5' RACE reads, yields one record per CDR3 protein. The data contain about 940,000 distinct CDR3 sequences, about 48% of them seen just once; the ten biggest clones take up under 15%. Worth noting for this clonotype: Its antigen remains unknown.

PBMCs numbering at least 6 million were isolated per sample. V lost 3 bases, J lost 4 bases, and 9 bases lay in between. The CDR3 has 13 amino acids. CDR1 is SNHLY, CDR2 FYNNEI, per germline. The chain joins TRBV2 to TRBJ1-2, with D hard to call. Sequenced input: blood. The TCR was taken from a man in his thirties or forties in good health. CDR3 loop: CASSDQLLYGYTF. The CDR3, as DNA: TGTGCCAGCAGTGACCAGCTCCTCTATGGCTACACCTTC.